The source of this T cell receptor beta chain is a study of cytomegalovirus exposure and HLA in healthy donors. This CDR3 spans 17 amino acids. CDR1 MNHEY and CDR2 SMNVEV come from the germline V gene (reference sequence). Between the trimmed V and J ends, which lost 0 bases and 3 bases, there was a span of 17 bases. The table lists this clone with a few counts. Vbeta (60) and Jbeta (13) primers were used in the PCR. Only in-frame clones appear in the TCRdb table, and some are missing; sequencing was by immunoSEQ multiplex PCR. The sample lists more than 150,000 clones, around 85% occurring once. This TCR was sampled from a man aged 40-49 years in good health and CMV-seropositive. The sample was PBMCs. The chain is built from TRBV27 and TRBJ1-1; perhaps TRBD1 as D (5 bases). DNA of the CDR3: TGTGCCAGCAGTTTATCAGGGGCGGCGGTTTCGGACACTGAAGCTTTCTTT. Its protein product is CASSLSGAAVSDTEAFF.